This TCR beta chain originates from a study of T cells in Graves' hyperthyroidism and ophthalmopathy. Turning to the study itself: At initial diagnosis, before any treatment had begun, peripheral blood was obtained.

This clonotype appeared many times. TCR beta CDR3 regions were amplified from RNA. With the HTBI primer set, the TCR CDR3 went through a first round of RT-PCR. TCRdb itself ran the multiplex PCR reads through MiXCR, one entry per CDR3 protein. The data hold under 450,000 distinct CDR3 sequences, with around 16% observed a single time. The CDR3 loop spans 15 amino acids. Germline CDR1 reads SGHDT; CDR2 reads YYEEEE. V dropped 0 bases and J dropped 5 bases, with 15 bases sitting between them. Newly diagnosed hyperthyroidism patients aged 18 to 65 years had disease lasting under 2 months. The study left out patients who had uncontrolled infection, other autoimmune disease, pregnancy or lactation.

The chain couples TRBV5-6 to TRBJ2-7; D uncertain. The receptor comes from a woman aged 18 to 35 with Graves' hyperthyroidism. Sequencing was carried out using blood. The CDR3 protein is CASSLVVASEHEQYF. The CDR3 DNA sequence: TGTGCCAGCAGCTTGGTGGTGGCTTCGGAACACGAGCAGTACTTC.